Listed below are T cell receptor beta chains from one sample, sequenced in a study of blood T cell repertoires in COVID-19. Sequencing used immunoSEQ multiplex PCR; TCRdb keeps in-frame clones, though not all of them. Here the sample spans over 200,000 clones, roughly 86% being singletons. Sequenced material: PBMCs or T cells enriched from blood (not recorded which). The receptors shown here come from a woman aged 25 to 39 with acute COVID-19. CDR3s include the opening cysteine and the closing phenylalanine or tryptophan. A D gene is named only where the DNA matches it firmly. The listing skips clone size in some rows; elsewhere it reads once, few, many or a size class.

d_gene | abundance | j_gene | len | v_gene | CDR3aa | CDR3nt
NA | NA | TRBJ1-3 | 15 | TRBV16 | CASSSSAGGRNTIYF | TGTGCCAGCAGCTCCTCGGCGGGGGGGAGAAACACCATATATTTT
NA | once | TRBJ2-2 | 14 | TRBV5-1 | CATRLIGGTGELFF | TGCGCCACTCGCCTAATCGGGGGTACCGGGGAGCTGTTTTTT
NA | once | TRBJ1-6 | 18 | TRBV11-2 | CASSLDQGTGGGISPLHF | TGTGCCAGCAGCTTAGATCAAGGTACCGGGGGAGGAATTTCACCCCTCCACTTT
NA | NA | TRBJ2-2 | 13 | TRBV7-8 | CASSRQVHRELFF | TGTGCCAGCAGCCGACAGGTACACCGGGAGCTGTTTTTT
NA | NA | TRBJ1-5 | 14 | TRBV5-6 | CASSAGSSDQPQHF | TGTGCCAGCAGCGCTGGGAGTTCGGATCAGCCCCAGCATTTT
TRBD2 | NA | TRBJ2-3 | 16 | TRBV27 | CASSSLAGGLSDTQYF | TGTGCCAGCAGTTCACTAGCGGGGGGCCTCTCAGATACGCAGTATTTT
NA | NA | TRBJ1-2 | 11 | TRBV20-1 | CSVETVGGYTF | TGCAGTGTTGAGACAGTCGGTGGCTACACCTTC
NA | NA | TRBJ1-1 | 14 | TRBV7-3 | CASSFAGMNTEAFF | TGTGCCAGCAGCTTTGCAGGCATGAACACTGAAGCTTTCTTT
NA | once | TRBJ2-7 | 12 | TRBV12-3/TRBV12-4 | CATSGGSHEQYF | TGTGCCACCAGTGGTGGGAGCCACGAGCAGTACTTC
NA | NA | TRBJ2-1 | 11 | TRBV2 | CASSASGTPFF | TGTGCCAGCAGTGCATCTGGGACACCGTTCTTC
NA | once | TRBJ1-1 | 12 | TRBV5-6 | CASSLGGNEAFF | TGTGCCAGCAGTCTAGGCGGGAATGAAGCTTTCTTT
TRBD1 | once | TRBJ2-1 | 15 | TRBV11-2 | CASRERDRVYNEQFF | TGTGCCAGCAGAGAACGGGACAGGGTATACAATGAGCAGTTCTTC
NA | NA | TRBJ1-4 | 14 | TRBV7-9 | CASSTTGLGEKLFF | TGTGCCAGCAGCACAACAGGTTTAGGTGAAAAACTGTTTTTT
TRBD1 | NA | TRBJ1-6 | 14 | TRBV27 | CASTGQSYNSPLHF | TGTGCCAGCACGGGACAGAGCTATAATTCACCCCTCCACTTT
TRBD1 | few | TRBJ1-1 | 14 | TRBV4-3 | CASSSRTGFQGVFF | TGCGCCAGCAGCTCCCGGACAGGGTTTCAAGGGGTTTTCTTT
TRBD1 | NA | TRBJ1-4 | 15 | TRBV6-5 | CASSYTTGGEEKLFF | TGTGCCAGCAGTTACACGACAGGGGGAGAGGAAAAACTGTTTTTT
NA | NA | TRBJ2-7 | 18 | TRBV4-1 | CASSQEPSPGGRTYEQYF | TGCGCCAGCAGCCAAGAACCCTCACCCGGGGGGCGTACCTACGAGCAGTACTTC
NA | NA | TRBJ1-2 | 12 | TRBV12-3/TRBV12-4 | CASSSWGGGYTF | TGTGCCAGCAGTAGCTGGGGGGGTGGCTACACCTTC
NA | NA | TRBJ1-1 | 13 | TRBV9 | CASSAEGVTEAFF | TGTGCCAGCAGCGCCGAGGGTGTAACTGAAGCTTTCTTT
TRBD2 | NA | TRBJ2-7 | 14 | TRBV27 | CASSLSSLAGAQYF | TGTGCCAGCAGTTTATCGTCGCTAGCGGGGGCGCAGTACTTC
NA | NA | TRBJ2-2 | 11 | TRBV10-1 | CASSDTGELFF | TGCGCCAGCTCGGACACCGGGGAGCTGTTTTTT
NA | NA | TRBJ2-1 | 15 | TRBV9 | CASSATASSYNEQFF | TGTGCCAGCAGCGCGACAGCGAGCTCCTACAATGAGCAGTTCTTC
NA | NA | TRBJ1-3 | 14 | TRBV30 | CASWGSHSGNTIYF | TGTGCCTCGTGGGGCAGCCACTCTGGAAACACCATATATTTT
TRBD1 | few | TRBJ1-4 | 14 | TRBV27 | CASTLTGGHEKLFF | TGTGCCAGCACCCTAACAGGGGGCCATGAAAAACTGTTTTTT
NA | NA | TRBJ2-5 | 15 | TRBV7-8 | CASSPNAGGRETQYF | TGTGCCAGCAGCCCGAACGCCGGGGGTCGAGAGACCCAGTACTTC
NA | NA | TRBJ1-5 | 12 | TRBV5-8 | CASSPTSGPQHF | TGTGCCAGCAGCCCGACCTCGGGGCCCCAGCATTTT
NA | NA | TRBJ1-1 | 12 | TRBV6-5 | CASSLQGTEAFF | TGTGCCAGCAGTCTTCAGGGGACTGAAGCTTTCTTT
TRBD2 | NA | TRBJ2-3 | 14 | TRBV9 | CASSVTSRTDTQYF | TGTGCCAGCAGCGTGACTAGCCGCACAGATACGCAGTATTTT
TRBD2 | NA | TRBJ2-3 | 13 | TRBV24-1 | CATSSGGTDTQYF | TGTGCCACCTCTAGCGGGGGGACAGATACGCAGTATTTT
TRBD2 | NA | TRBJ2-2 | 18 | TRBV9 | CASSAAVIAGYDTGELFF | TGTGCCAGCAGCGCGGCGGTGATAGCGGGGTACGACACCGGGGAGCTGTTTTTT